A single sample is the source of the 13 T cell receptor beta chains below, sequenced in a study of T cell repertoires in cytomegalovirus infection. TCRdb reprocessed the reads with MiXCR, giving one entry per CDR3 protein. This table has hundreds of thousands of distinct CDR3 sequences, approximately 10% appearing once. The sample comprised PBMCs. Receptors originate from a human donor in good health (CMV status not recorded). Some clones in this sample may be carry-over from other donors' samples.

At least ten counts were recorded for this clonotype. The genes are TRBV6-2 or TRBV6-3 and TRBJ2-7; D might be TRBD1 or TRBD2, each matching 5 bases. CDR3 length equals 12 residues. V was pared by 8 bases and J by 0 bases, with 8 bases between. Germline V gene data show CDR1 as MNHEY and CDR2 as SVGEGT. The CDR3 DNA sequence: TGTGCCAGCTCCGGGGCCTCCTACGAGCAGTACTTC. Protein product: CASSGASYEQYF.

This clonotype was recorded at least ten times. The CDR3 DNA is TGTGCCAGCAGCTTTAGGGCAGGGAACAATGAGCAGTTCTTC. This gives the protein CASSFRAGNNEQFF. This chain joins TRBV7-3 and TRBJ2-1; the D gene is possibly TRBD1 (5 bases). This CDR3 has 14 residues. Germline V gene data show CDR1 as SGHTA and CDR2 as FQGTGA. V lost 3 bases and J 5 bases, leaving 11 bases between the germline ends.

This clonotype occurred once. V is TRBV19 and J is TRBJ1-5; the D is unclear. The CDR3 has 14 amino acids. V was cut by 2 bases and J by 4 bases, with 9 bases left in between. Per the germline V gene, CDR1 is LNHDA and CDR2 is SQIVND (reference sequence). The CDR3 nucleotides read TGTGCCAGTAGTATACACAAGGGAAATCAGCCCCAGCATTTT. Its protein product is CASSIHKGNQPQHF.

This clonotype has more than one count but fewer than ten. This chain uses TRBV5-1 with TRBJ2-3, with 16 bases identical to TRBD2. The CDR3 runs 17 residues. The germline CDR1 and CDR2 sequences are SGHRS and YFSETQ. Trimming took 4 bases from V and 6 from J; bases not matched to a gene: 8. The CDR3 region has the DNA TGCGCCAGCAGCGCGGGACTAGCGGGAGGGCTAGGTGATACGCAGTATTTT. Its protein is CASSAGLAGGLGDTQYF.

This clonotype was recorded a few times. The V call is TRBV6-6, the J call TRBJ1-4; D perhaps matches TRBD1 (5 bases). CDR1 is MNHNY and CDR2 is SVGAGI in the germline V gene (reference sequence). Trimming shortened V by 1 base and J by 3 bases, and 12 bases separated the two germline ends. CDR3 length: 16 residues. CDR3 loop: CASSYLGGAANEKLFF. The CDR3 DNA sequence: TGTGCCAGCAGTTACTTGGGAGGGGCGGCTAATGAAAAACTGTTTTTT.

The chain couples TRBV11-3 to TRBJ2-4; 8 nucleotides match TRBD2. With 5 bases clipped from V and 4 bases from J, the junction kept 13 bases outside the gene matches. The germline V gene encodes CDR1 SGHNT and CDR2 YENEEA. The CDR3 is 17 amino acids. For the CDR3, the DNA is TGTGCCAGCAGCCCTCTAGAAGCGGGGGCAGTTAAAAACATTCAGTACTTC. This gives the protein CASSPLEAGAVKNIQYF.

This clonotype was recorded at least ten times. V and J are TRBV28 and TRBJ1-5, with D hard to call. The CDR3 is made up of 12 amino acids. Germline CDR1 is MDHEN and CDR2 is SYDVKM. Trimming took off 5 bases at V and 9 bases at J, with 11 bases between the two ends. CDR3 in amino acids: CASSKTMLPQHF. CDR3 bases: TGTGCCAGCAGTAAGACAATGCTGCCCCAGCATTTT.

There are many counts of this clonotype. This chain joins TRBV27 and TRBJ2-7, with D perhaps TRBD1 or TRBD2 (6 bases each). The germline V gene encodes CDR1 MNHEY and CDR2 SMNVEV (reference sequence). The ends were cut back, 6 bases at V and 1 base at J, with 25 bases in the middle. This CDR3 is 18 amino acids long. The chain's CDR3 is CASSTVGGGYRWSYEQYF. As DNA, the CDR3 is TGTGCCAGCAGCACCGTCGGAGGGGGGTATAGATGGTCCTACGAGCAGTACTTC.

Points on this clonotype: A much larger clone is a single base away; this may be a read error. V and J are TRBV7-9 and TRBJ2-1; D remains unclear. V was cut by 0 bases and J by 4 bases, with 4 bases left in between. The CDR3 contains 13 residues. CDR1 and CDR2 (germline): SEHNR, FQNEAQ (reference sequence). DNA for the CDR3: TGTGCCAGCAGCTTAGCACAGTACAATGAGCAGTTCTTC. It is translated as CASSLAQYNEQFF.

This clonotype has ten or more counts. The chain has TRBV6-1 and TRBJ1-1, with unresolved D. The CDR3 is 16 amino acids. Per germline, CDR1 MNHNS and CDR2 SASEGT. Trimming shortened V by 0 bases and J by 1 base, and 12 bases separated the two germline ends. CDR3 loop: CASSEAAYRPNTEAFF. The CDR3 DNA is TGTGCCAGCAGTGAAGCTGCGTATCGCCCGAACACTGAAGCTTTCTTT.

This clonotype has ten or more counts. V usage is TRBV28 and J usage is TRBJ1-1; D might be TRBD1 (5 bases). With 5 bases removed from V and 0 bases from J, the gap between germline ends came to 13 bases. Germline CDR1 and CDR2: MDHEN and SYDVKM. CDR3 length: 15 amino acids. CDR3 in amino acids: CASSPWGEVNTEAFF. The CDR3 DNA reads as TGTGCCAGCAGTCCATGGGGGGAAGTGAACACTGAAGCTTTCTTT.

The table lists this clonotype with many counts. The chain carries TRBV20-1 and TRBJ1-2, with a tentative D call TRBD1 (5 bases). V was trimmed by 0 bases and J by 6 bases, leaving 23 bases between them. Germline CDR1 DFQATT, CDR2 SNEGSKA (reference sequence). The CDR3 is 17 amino acids. The CDR3 DNA sequence: TGCAGTGCTAGAGATCGGGAGGGGAGGAGAGTGAATGATGGCTACACCTTC. Translation: CSARDREGRRVNDGYTF.

This clonotype has only a few counts. This sequence joins TRBV10-3 and TRBJ1-1; possible D gene TRBD1, 5 bases. The CDR3 has 13 residues. V gave up 1 base and J gave up 11 bases, with 14 bases separating them. CDR1 and CDR2 (germline): ENHRY, SYGVKD. The CDR3 protein is CAISEFGTGGAFF. CDR3 DNA: TGTGCCATCAGTGAGTTCGGGACCGGGGGTGCTTTCTTT.